These 2 T cell receptor beta chains share one sample of origin, sequenced in a study of cytomegalovirus exposure and HLA in healthy donors. 60 Vbeta and 13 Jbeta primers were used in PCR. The data were produced by immunoSEQ multiplex PCR, yet TCRdb's version contains in-frame clones alone and is incomplete. The table has 90,000 to 140,000 clones, around 75% seen once; the top ten hold over 2%. The sequenced sample was PBMCs. These receptors were collected from a young man in good health and CMV-seronegative.

The chain combines TRBV7-2 with TRBJ1-1; D call uncertain. The CDR3 extends over 14 amino acids. CDR1 and CDR2 (germline): SGHTA, FQGNSA. Trimming pared 2 bases from V and 1 base from J, leaving 8 bases between. CDR3 bases: TGTGCCAGCAGCTTAACGGAGGAGAACACTGAAGCTTTCTTT. It codes for CASSLTEENTEAFF.

This clone was counted between two and nine times. CDR3 nucleotides: TGTGCCAGCAGTACAGGGGCGGACTATGGCTACACCTTC. Translated, it gives CASSTGADYGYTF. V is TRBV28 and J is TRBJ1-2; 7 nucleotides line up with TRBD1. The V segment lost 5 bases and the J segment 3 bases; nucleotides outside the gene matches: 3. The germline CDR1 and CDR2 sequences are MDHEN and SYDVKM. There are 13 residues in the CDR3.